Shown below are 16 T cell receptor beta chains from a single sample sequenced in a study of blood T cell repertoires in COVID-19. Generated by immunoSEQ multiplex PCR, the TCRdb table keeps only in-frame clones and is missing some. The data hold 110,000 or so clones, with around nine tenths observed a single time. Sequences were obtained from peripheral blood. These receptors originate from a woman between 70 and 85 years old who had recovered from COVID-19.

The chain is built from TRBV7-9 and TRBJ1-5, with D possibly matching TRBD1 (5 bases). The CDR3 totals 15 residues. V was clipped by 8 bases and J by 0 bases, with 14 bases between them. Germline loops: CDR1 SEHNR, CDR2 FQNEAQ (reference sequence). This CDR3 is CASAGGGDSNQPQHF. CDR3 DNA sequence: TGTGCCAGCGCCGGGGGAGGTGATAGCAATCAGCCCCAGCATTTT.

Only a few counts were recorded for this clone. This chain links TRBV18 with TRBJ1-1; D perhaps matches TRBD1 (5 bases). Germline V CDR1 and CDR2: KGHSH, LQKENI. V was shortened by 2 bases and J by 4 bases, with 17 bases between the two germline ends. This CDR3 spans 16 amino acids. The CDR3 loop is CASSPRATVLGTEAFF. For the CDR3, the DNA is TGTGCCAGCTCACCAAGGGCGACAGTGTTGGGCACTGAAGCTTTCTTT.

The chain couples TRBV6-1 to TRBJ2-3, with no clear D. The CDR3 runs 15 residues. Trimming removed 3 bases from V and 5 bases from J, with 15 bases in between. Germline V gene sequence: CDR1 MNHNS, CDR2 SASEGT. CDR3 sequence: CASSEISRGIDTQYF. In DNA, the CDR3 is TGTGCCAGCAGTGAGATTAGTAGAGGAATAGATACGCAGTATTTT.

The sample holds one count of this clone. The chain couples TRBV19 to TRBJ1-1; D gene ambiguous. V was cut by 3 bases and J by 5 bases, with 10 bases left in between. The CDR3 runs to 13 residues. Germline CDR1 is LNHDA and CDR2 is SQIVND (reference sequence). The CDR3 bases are TGTGCCAGTAGTATGACGGGTCGGACTGAAGCTTTCTTT. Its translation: CASSMTGRTEAFF.

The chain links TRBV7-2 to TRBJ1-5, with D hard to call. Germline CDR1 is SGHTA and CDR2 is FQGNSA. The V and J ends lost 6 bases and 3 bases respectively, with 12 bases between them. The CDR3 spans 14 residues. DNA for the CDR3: TGTGCCAGCAGGGCCGTGTATTACAATCAGCCCCAGCATTTT. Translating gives CASRAVYYNQPQHF. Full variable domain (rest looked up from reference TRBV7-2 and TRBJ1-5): GAGVSQSPSNKVTEKGKDVELRCDPISGHTALYWYRQSLGQGLEFLIYFQGNSAPDKSGLPSDRFSAERTGGSVSTLTIQRTQQEDSAVYLCASRAVYYNQPQHFGDGTRLSIL.

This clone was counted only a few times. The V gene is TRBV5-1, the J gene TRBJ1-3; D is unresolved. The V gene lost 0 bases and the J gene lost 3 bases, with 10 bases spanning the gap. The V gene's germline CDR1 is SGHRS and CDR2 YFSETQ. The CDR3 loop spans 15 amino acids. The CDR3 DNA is TGCGCCAGCAGCTTGGAGGCGCAGGTTGGAAACACCATATATTTT. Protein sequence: CASSLEAQVGNTIYF.

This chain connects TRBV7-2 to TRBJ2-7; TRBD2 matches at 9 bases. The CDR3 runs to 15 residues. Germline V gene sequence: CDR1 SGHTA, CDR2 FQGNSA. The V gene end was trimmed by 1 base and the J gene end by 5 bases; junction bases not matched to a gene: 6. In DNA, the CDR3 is TGTGCCAGCAGCTTAGACTGGACTAGCGTCGACGAGCAGTACTTC. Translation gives CASSLDWTSVDEQYF.

As DNA, the CDR3 is TGTGCCAGCAGTCCCTTGGGAGGGAAAAACAGTGAGCAGTTCTTC. Protein: CASSPLGGKNSEQFF. The V gene is TRBV6-5, the J gene TRBJ2-1; 7 bases match TRBD2. This CDR3 has 15 residues. The V gene's germline CDR1 is MNHEY and CDR2 SVGAGI. Unmatched junction bases numbered 13, after V lost 5 bases and J lost 9 bases.

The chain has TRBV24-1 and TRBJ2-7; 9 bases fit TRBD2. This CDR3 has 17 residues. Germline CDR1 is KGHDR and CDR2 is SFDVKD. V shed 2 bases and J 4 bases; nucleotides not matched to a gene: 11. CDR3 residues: CATSDSTTGLARYEQYF. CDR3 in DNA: TGTGCCACCAGTGATTCAACTACCGGACTAGCGCGTTACGAGCAGTACTTC.

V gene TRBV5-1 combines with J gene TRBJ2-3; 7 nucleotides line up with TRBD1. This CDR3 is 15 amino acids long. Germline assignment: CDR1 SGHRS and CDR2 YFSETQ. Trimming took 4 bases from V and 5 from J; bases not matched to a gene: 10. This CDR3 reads CASSSPQGWGDTQYF. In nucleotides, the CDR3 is TGCGCCAGCAGCAGTCCACAGGGGTGGGGAGATACGCAGTATTTT.

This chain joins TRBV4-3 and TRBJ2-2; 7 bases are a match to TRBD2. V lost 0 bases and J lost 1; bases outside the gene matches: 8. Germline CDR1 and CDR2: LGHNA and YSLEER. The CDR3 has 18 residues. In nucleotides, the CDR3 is TGCGCCAGCAGCCAAGAGGTGGTAGCGGGCCTGAACACCGGGGAGCTGTTTTTT. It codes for CASSQEVVAGLNTGELFF.

The CDR3: CASSLTTAGMNEQFF. The CDR3 DNA reads as TGTGCCAGCAGTTTAACTACCGCCGGGATGAATGAGCAGTTCTTC. The chain joins TRBV28 to TRBJ2-1; D is perhaps TRBD2 (5 bases). Germline CDR1 MDHEN, CDR2 SYDVKM. This CDR3 is built from 15 residues. V lost 2 bases to trimming and J lost 7 bases, with 15 bases between them.

CDR3 in DNA: TGTGCCAGCAGCGAGGAAGCAGGGGCCCCCTACAATGAGCAGTTCTTC. The encoded protein is CASSEEAGAPYNEQFF. V usage is TRBV9 and J usage is TRBJ2-1; D is possibly TRBD1 (6 bases). The CDR3 spans 16 residues. Germline V gene lookup returns CDR1 SGDLS and CDR2 YYNGEE. Trimming left V 3 bases short and J 2 bases short, with 15 bases between.

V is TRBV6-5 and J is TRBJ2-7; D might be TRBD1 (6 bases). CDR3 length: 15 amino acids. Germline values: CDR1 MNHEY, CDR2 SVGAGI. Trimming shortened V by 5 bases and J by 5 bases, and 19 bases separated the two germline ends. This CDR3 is CASSPWTALEHEQYF. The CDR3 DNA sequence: TGTGCCAGCAGTCCCTGGACAGCCCTGGAACACGAGCAGTACTTC.

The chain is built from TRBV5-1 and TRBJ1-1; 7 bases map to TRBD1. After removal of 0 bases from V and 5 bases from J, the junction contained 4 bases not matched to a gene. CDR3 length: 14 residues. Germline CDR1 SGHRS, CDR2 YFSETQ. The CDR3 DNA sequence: TGCGCCAGCAGCTTGGCGACAGGGTTAACTGAAGCTTTCTTT. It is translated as CASSLATGLTEAFF.

DNA for the CDR3: TGTGCCAGCAGCCCCCGAGGGACTCTTTACAATGAGCAGTTCTTC. It specifies CASSPRGTLYNEQFF. The rearrangement joins TRBV7-9 to TRBJ2-1, with TRBD2 as a possible D gene (6 bases). The CDR3 is made up of 15 amino acids. The V and J ends lost 5 bases and 4 bases respectively, with 15 bases between them. Germline V gene sequence: CDR1 SEHNR, CDR2 FQNEAQ (reference sequence). The full variable domain, rest sourced from reference TRBV7-9 and TRBJ2-1, is DTGVSQNPRHKITKRGQNVTFRCDPISEHNRLYWYRQTLGQGPEFLTYFQNEAQLEKSRLLSDRFSAERPKGSFSTLEIQRTEQGDSAMYLCASSPRGTLYNEQFFGPGTRLTVL.